Each of the 5 T cell receptor beta chains below was sequenced from the same sample in a study of beta chain features in type 1 diabetes. The whole isolated RNA underwent reverse transcription, so sequencing captured expressed TCRB transcripts. Data came from immunoSEQ multiplex PCR; TCRdb stores just in-frame clones and leaves some out. The table has about 110,000 clones, 40% seen once. What was sequenced was stem cell memory CD4+ T cells from blood. These TCRs come from a woman aged 18-29 years in good health.

This clone was seen a handful of times. The chain is built from TRBV18 and TRBJ2-3; D is uncertain. Germline loops: CDR1 KGHSH, CDR2 LQKENI. V was trimmed by 3 bases and J by 0 bases, leaving 10 bases between them. The CDR3 totals 15 residues. The CDR3 DNA is TGTGCCAGCTCACCGAACAGAGCCAGCACAGATACGCAGTATTTT. Residues: CASSPNRASTDTQYF.

This chain links TRBV6-1 with TRBJ2-1; 12 bases are shared with TRBD2. V shed 8 bases, J shed 3 bases, and the junction held 2 bases outside the gene matches. The length of the CDR3 is 14 residues. Germline V CDR1 and CDR2: MNHNS, SASEGT. For the CDR3, the DNA is TGTGCCAGCCGGACTAGCGGGGTCTACAATGAGCAGTTCTTC. The encoded protein is CASRTSGVYNEQFF.

The chain joins TRBV6-5 to TRBJ2-1, with a tentative D call TRBD1 (6 bases). The germline V gene has CDR1 MNHEY and CDR2 SVGAGI. The ends were cut back, 5 bases at V and 10 bases at J, with 9 bases in the middle. The CDR3 is made up of 11 amino acids. CDR3 amino acids: CASSGDTEQFF. CDR3 DNA sequence: TGTGCCAGCAGTGGGGACACCGAGCAGTTCTTC.

This chain's CDR3 is CASSLRTESYNEQFF. Written as DNA, the CDR3 is TGTGCCAGCAGCCTCCGGACTGAGTCCTACAATGAGCAGTTCTTC. The rearrangement uses TRBV11-2 and TRBJ2-1, with D maybe TRBD2 (5 bases). The V gene lost 5 bases and the J gene lost 1 base, with 12 bases spanning the gap. CDR1 and CDR2 (germline): SGHAT, FQNNGV. The length of the CDR3 is 15 residues.

V is TRBV28 and J is TRBJ2-3; D not certain. The CDR3 extends over 13 amino acids. Germline CDR1 MDHEN, CDR2 SYDVKM. Trimming took 3 bases from V and 2 from J, leaving 6 bases between them. The CDR3 protein is CASSFHFTDTQYF. The CDR3 nucleotides are TGTGCCAGCAGTTTCCATTTCACAGATACGCAGTATTTT. Complete variable domain (other parts from reference TRBV28 and TRBJ2-3): DVKVTQSSRYLVKRTGEKVFLECVQDMDHENMFWYRQDPGLGLRLIYFSYDVKMKEKGDIPEGYSVSREKKERFSLILESASTNQTSMYLCASSFHFTDTQYFGPGTRLTVL.